This TCR beta chain appears in the sequencing data of a study of radiotherapy plus CTLA-4 blockade in lung cancer (dated by TCRdb to the late 2010s). For the study in its entirety: Among enrolled patients, approximately 17% had an objective response and approximately 30% reached disease control.

What the work shows at the level of the full study, not this receptor alone: The strongest predictors of response, as reported, were early dynamic changes in blood T cell clones along with a rise in serum interferon-beta after radiation. After treatment with radiotherapy and ipilimumab, TCR clones that came from tumors expanded in the peripheral blood.

Notes on this clone: What antigen it recognizes has not been identified. There are no base qualities to consult, and no much larger clone falls within one base.

The CDR3 sequence holds 13 residues, the cysteine and phenylalanine included. Of all the DNA, just the CDR3 is kept, 39 bases in frame from base 1. Germline trimming amounts to 5 bases on V and 8 bases on J, with 6 as the count of junction bases outside the gene matches. The germline V gene (reference sequence) yields PRHDT for CDR1 and FYEKMQ for CDR2. Library prep was done by the immunoSEQ multiplex PCR assay. In its TCRdb copy, this immuneACCESS table keeps in-frame sequences only and misses some clones. Where compared with another copy, unresolved V genes explain less than half of these, and the others have no known cause. This sample is represented by about 51,000 clones; 77% of them were singletons. The top ten constitute about 2.4% of the sample. The study evaluated CTLA-4 blockade (ipilimumab) given together with focal radiation therapy in patients who had chemo-refractory metastatic non-small-cell lung cancer.

The receptor was isolated from a human donor with non-small cell lung cancer whose response to radiotherapy plus ipilimumab could not be evaluated. Rearrangement joined TRBV13 to TRBJ1-3, and 7 junction bases match TRBD1. Sequencing was performed on peripheral blood, taken from a patient treated with radiotherapy plus ipilimumab. The DNA is TGTGCCAGCAGCCGGGACAGACGCCACACCATATATTTT. Protein translation: CASSRDRRHTIYF.